This T cell receptor (beta chain) originates from a study of siplizumab effects on memory and regulatory T cells. Some clones are missing from TCRdb's copy, which holds only in-frame ones; the method was immunoSEQ multiplex PCR. The sample includes about 100,000 clones, about nine tenths of them seen just once. The clonotype comes from a human donor in good health. The specimen sequenced was non-Treg CD4+ T cells sorted from blood.

The CDR3 DNA reads TGTGCCAGCAGCGGATATTACGGGGGGACCGGGGAGCTGTTTTTT. This gives the protein CASSGYYGGTGELFF. The rearrangement uses TRBV9 and TRBJ2-2; 7 bases align to TRBD2. V lost 3 bases and J lost 5; bases outside the gene matches: 7. CDR3 length: 15 residues. From germline, CDR1 is SGDLS and CDR2 YYNGEE. The full variable domain, its missing parts supplied by reference TRBV9 and TRBJ2-2, is DSGVTQTPKHLITATGQRVTLRCSPRSGDLSVYWYQQSLDQGLQFLIQYYNGEERAKGNILERFSAQQFPDLHSELNLSSLELGDSALYFCASSGYYGGTGELFFGEGSRLTVL.